Reported below is one T cell receptor beta chain. The data are from a study of T cell responses to AZD1222 COVID-19 vaccine. Repertoires were generated with immunoSEQ multiplex PCR, while TCRdb's copy carries only in-frame clones and drops some. The sample carries about 120,000 clones, 93% recorded once. V gave up 4 bases and J gave up 1 base; unmatched junction bases: 4. Germline CDR1 is MNHEY and CDR2 is SVGAGI. The CDR3 totals 15 residues. The rearrangement joins TRBV6-5 to TRBJ2-7; the match to TRBD1 covers 10 bases. This specimen consisted of peripheral blood, obtained on day 0 of AZD1222 vaccination. The origin of this receptor is an adult in good health. CDR3 protein: CASSSGTGVSYEQYF. Here the CDR3 DNA reads TGTGCCAGCAGTTCCGGGACAGGGGTTTCCTACGAGCAGTACTTC.